This paragraph reports one T cell receptor (beta chain). Its specificity is unknown. The entry originates in a study of T cell repertoires in cytomegalovirus infection. Study at large: Through public TCR beta signatures, both CMV infection and matching HLA type were indicated.

General study points: Ex vivo, HLA-C-restricted CMV-specific TCR beta clonotypes prevailed over the rest of the response. The cumulative frequency of public TCR beta families distinguished individuals who carried CMV together with the relevant HLA.

TCRdb re-called the reads with MiXCR, one entry per CDR3 protein. The sample lists roughly 130,000 distinct CDR3 sequences; more than 20% were seen once. Germline CDR1 and CDR2: SGHTA and FQGNSA. The CDR3 length is 15 residues. The V and J ends lost 5 bases and 5 bases, in that order; junction bases with no gene match: 7. The sequencing sample was made of PBMCs, sequenced either directly or after in vitro stimulation (not recorded which). This TCR was recovered from a human donor in good health (CMV status not recorded). Some clones in this sample may be carry-over from other donors' samples. This sequence joins TRBV7-2 and TRBJ2-2; TRBD2 matches 8 bases. The CDR3 DNA follows: TGTGCCAGCAGCGCTAGCGGGCGGACTACCGGGGAGCTGTTTTTT. Protein product: CASSASGRTTGELFF.